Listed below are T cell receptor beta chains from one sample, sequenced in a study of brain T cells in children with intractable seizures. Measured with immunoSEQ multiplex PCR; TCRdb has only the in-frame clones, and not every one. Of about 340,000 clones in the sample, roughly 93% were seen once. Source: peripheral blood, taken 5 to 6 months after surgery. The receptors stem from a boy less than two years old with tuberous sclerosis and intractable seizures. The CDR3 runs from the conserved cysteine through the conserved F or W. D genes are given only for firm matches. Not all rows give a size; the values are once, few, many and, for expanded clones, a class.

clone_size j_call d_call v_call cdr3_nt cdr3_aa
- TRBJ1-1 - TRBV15 TGTGCCACCAGCAGAGATCGGGAAGGGGCGGACACTGAAGCTTTCTTT CATSRDREGADTEAFF
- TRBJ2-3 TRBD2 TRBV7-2 TGTGCCAGCAGCCAAGGGACTAGCGGGAGTTGGCAGTATTTT CASSQGTSGSWQYF
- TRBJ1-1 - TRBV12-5 TGTGCTAGTGGTTTGGTACACTCCGGGGGCGACACTGAAGCTTTCTTT CASGLVHSGGDTEAFF
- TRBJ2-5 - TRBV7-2 TGTGCCAGCAGCTTAGATCCCCTGGGGATGGGGCAAGAGACCCAGTACTTC CASSLDPLGMGQETQYF
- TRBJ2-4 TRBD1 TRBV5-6 TGTGCCAGCAGCCGGGACAGAAACATTCAGTACTTC CASSRDRNIQYF
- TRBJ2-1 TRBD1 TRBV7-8 TGTGCCAGCAGCCCACCTTTGAGGGGGCGGAGGTTCAATGAGCAGTTCTTC CASSPPLRGRRFNEQFF
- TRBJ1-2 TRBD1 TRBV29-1 TGCAGCGTAGATCAGGGACAGGGGGCGCGCTATGGCTACACCTTC CSVDQGQGARYGYTF
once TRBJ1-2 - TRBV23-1 TGCGCCAGCAGTCAACACTATGGCTACACCTTC CASSQHYGYTF
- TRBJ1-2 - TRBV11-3 TGTGCCAGCAGCCGAGGGTATGGCTACACCTTC CASSRGYGYTF
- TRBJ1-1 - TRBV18 TGTGCCAGCTCACCAGAGTTCACTGAAGCTTTCTTT CASSPEFTEAFF
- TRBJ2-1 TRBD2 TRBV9 TGTGCCAGCAGCGTAGCGGGAGGGGGATACAATGAGCAGTTCTTC CASSVAGGGYNEQFF
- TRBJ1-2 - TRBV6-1 TGTGCCAGCACCCTGGGACGGAACTATGGCTACACCTTC CASTLGRNYGYTF
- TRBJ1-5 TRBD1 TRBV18 TGTGCCAGCTCACCTAAATTGTCCGGGACAGGGAATCAGCCCCAGCATTTT CASSPKLSGTGNQPQHF
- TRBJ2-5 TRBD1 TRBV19 TGTGCCAGTAGTAAGACAGGGGAAGAGACCCAGTACTTC CASSKTGEETQYF
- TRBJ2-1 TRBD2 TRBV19 TGTGCCAGTAGTATAAGAAAGGAGACTAGCGGGAGGGTTGAGCAGTTCTTC CASSIRKETSGRVEQFF
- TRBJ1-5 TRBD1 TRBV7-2 TGTGCCAGCAGGAGCGGACAGGGTGGGTCGCCCCAGCATTTT CASRSGQGGSPQHF
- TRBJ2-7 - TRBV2 TGTGCCAGAGAGGAAGATCAGTACGAGCAGTACTTC CAREEDQYEQYF
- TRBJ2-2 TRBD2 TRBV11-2 TGTGCCAGCAGCTTATTTGGCGGGGGGCTTAACCGGGAGCTGTTTTTT CASSLFGGGLNRELFF
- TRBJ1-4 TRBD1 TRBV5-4 TGTGCCAGCAGCCCGAACCCGGGACAGGGGAATGAAAAACTGTTTTTT CASSPNPGQGNEKLFF
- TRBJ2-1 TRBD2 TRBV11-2 TGTGCCAGCAGTGAAGAGCGGGGTAGGTGGAATGAGCAGTTCTTC CASSEERGRWNEQFF